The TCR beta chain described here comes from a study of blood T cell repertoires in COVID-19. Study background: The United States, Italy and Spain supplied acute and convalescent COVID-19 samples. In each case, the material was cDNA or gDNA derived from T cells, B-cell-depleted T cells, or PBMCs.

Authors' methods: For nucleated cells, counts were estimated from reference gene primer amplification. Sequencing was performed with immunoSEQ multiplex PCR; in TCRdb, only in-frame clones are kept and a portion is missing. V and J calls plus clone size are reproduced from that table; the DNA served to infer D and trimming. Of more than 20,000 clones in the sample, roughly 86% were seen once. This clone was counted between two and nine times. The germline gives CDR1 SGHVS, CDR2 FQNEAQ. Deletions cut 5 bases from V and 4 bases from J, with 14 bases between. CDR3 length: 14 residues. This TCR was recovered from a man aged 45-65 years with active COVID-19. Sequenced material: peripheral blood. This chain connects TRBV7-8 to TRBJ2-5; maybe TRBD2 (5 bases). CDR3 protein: CASSRGLYPETQYF. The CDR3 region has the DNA TGTGCCAGCAGCCGAGGACTGTACCCAGAGACCCAGTACTTC.